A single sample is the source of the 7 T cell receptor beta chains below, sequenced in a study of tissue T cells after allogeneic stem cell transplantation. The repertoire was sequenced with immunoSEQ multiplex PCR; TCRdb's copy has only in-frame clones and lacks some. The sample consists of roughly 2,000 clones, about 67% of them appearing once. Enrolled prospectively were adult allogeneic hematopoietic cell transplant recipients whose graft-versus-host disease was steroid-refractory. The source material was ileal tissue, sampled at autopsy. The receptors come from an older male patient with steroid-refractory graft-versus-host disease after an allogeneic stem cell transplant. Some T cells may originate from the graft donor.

The chain's CDR3 is CASSLGGGPVYGYTF. The CDR3 nucleotides read TGTGCCAGCAGCTTAGGGGGGGGTCCCGTCTATGGCTACACCTTC. This chain uses TRBV7-6 with TRBJ1-2; perhaps TRBD1 as D (5 bases). Trimming removed 1 base from V and 4 bases from J, with 13 bases in between. The CDR3 has 15 amino acids. Germline-derived CDR1 and CDR2 are SGHVS and FNYEAQ.

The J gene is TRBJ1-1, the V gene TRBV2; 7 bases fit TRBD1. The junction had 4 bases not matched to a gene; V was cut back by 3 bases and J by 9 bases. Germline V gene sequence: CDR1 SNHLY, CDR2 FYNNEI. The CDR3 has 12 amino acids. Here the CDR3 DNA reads TGTGCCAGCAGTGACCAGACAGGGAAAGCTTTCTTT. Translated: CASSDQTGKAFF. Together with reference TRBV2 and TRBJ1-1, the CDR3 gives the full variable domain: EPEVTQTPSHQVTQMGQEVILRCVPISNHLYFYWYRQILGQKVEFLVSFYNNEISEKSEIFDDQFSVERPDGSNFTLKIRSTKLEDSAMYFCASSDQTGKAFFGQGTRLTVV.

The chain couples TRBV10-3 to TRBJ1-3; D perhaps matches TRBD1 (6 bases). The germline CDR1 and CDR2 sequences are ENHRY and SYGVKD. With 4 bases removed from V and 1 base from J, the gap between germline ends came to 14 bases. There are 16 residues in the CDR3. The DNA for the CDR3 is TGTGCCATCAGTGTGGGGGGCGGCTATTCTGGAAACACCATATATTTT. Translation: CAISVGGGYSGNTIYF.

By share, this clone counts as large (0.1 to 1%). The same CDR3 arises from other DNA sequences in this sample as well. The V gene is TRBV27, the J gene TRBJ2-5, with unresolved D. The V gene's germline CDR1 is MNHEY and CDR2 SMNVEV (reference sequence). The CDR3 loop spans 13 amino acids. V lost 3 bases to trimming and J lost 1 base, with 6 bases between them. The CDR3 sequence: CASSFGIQETQYF. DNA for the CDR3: TGTGCCAGCAGTTTTGGGATCCAAGAGACCCAGTACTTC.

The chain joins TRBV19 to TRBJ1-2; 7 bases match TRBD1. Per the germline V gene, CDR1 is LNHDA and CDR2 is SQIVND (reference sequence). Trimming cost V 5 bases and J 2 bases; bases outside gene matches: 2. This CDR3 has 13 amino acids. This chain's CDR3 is CASSPTGNYGYTF. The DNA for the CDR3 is TGTGCCAGTAGTCCGACAGGGAACTATGGCTACACCTTC. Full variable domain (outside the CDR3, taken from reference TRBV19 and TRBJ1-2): DGGITQSPKYLFRKEGQNVTLSCEQNLNHDAMYWYRQDPGQGLRLIYYSQIVNDFQKGDIAEGYSVSREKKESFPLTVTSAQKNPTAFYLCASSPTGNYGYTFGSGTRLTVV.

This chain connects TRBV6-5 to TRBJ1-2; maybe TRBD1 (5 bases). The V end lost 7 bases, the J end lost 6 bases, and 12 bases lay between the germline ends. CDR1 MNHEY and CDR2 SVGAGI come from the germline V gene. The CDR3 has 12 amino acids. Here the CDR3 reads CASTRTLDGYTF. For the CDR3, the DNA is TGTGCCAGCACCCGGACACTGGATGGCTACACCTTC.

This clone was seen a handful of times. CDR3 nucleotides: TGTGCCAGCAGCGTGCGACAGGCGACCGGGGAGCTGTTTTTT. Translated: CASSVRQATGELFF. The chain combines TRBV9 with TRBJ2-2; D perhaps matches TRBD1 (6 bases). CDR3 length: 14 residues. Trimming cost V 2 bases and J 5 bases, with 10 bases left between them. Germline-derived CDR1 and CDR2 are SGDLS and YYNGEE.